The 18 T cell receptor beta chains in this list originate from one sample, sequenced in a study of CD8 T cells in ankylosing spondylitis. MiXCR was run by TCRdb on the 5' RACE reads, yielding one entry per CDR3 protein. The table records 160,000 or so distinct CDR3 sequences, 9.5% to 10% of them present only once. The sequenced sample was blood, either unsorted or a sorted T cell fraction (not recorded which). These receptors were obtained from a female donor with ankylosing spondylitis or in good health (not recorded which).

This clonotype was counted only a few times. This rearrangement joins TRBV20-1 to TRBJ2-1, with 9 bases aligning to TRBD2. The CDR3 is made up of 15 amino acids. Losses at the gene ends were 3 bases for V and 6 bases for J; bases not matched to a gene: 9. Germline V CDR1 and CDR2: DFQATT, SNEGSKA (reference sequence). The CDR3 DNA is TGCAGTGCTAGTGGGGGGCTAGCGGGAACCAATGAGCAGTTCTTC. It codes for CSASGGLAGTNEQFF.

This clonotype was seen a handful of times. V and J are TRBV12-3 or TRBV12-4 and TRBJ1-2; D unresolved. With 10 bases removed from V and 4 bases from J, the gap between germline ends came to 10 bases. This CDR3 has 11 amino acids. The CDR3 sequence is CATGFSYGYTF. The CDR3 DNA reads as TGTGCCACCGGATTTTCCTATGGCTACACCTTC.

This chain connects TRBV29-1 to TRBJ2-7, with TRBD1 matching 7 bases. Per the germline V gene, CDR1 is SQVTM and CDR2 is ANQGSEA. CDR3 size: 15 residues. V trimming: 5 bases; J trimming: 0 bases; junction bases outside the gene matches: 10. The CDR3, as DNA: TGCAGCGTTCAGGGAGTGGACAGGAGCTCCTACGAGCAGTACTTC. Encoded protein: CSVQGVDRSSYEQYF.

This clonotype was seen many times. The chain recombines TRBV19 with TRBJ2-7; TRBD1 aligns across 7 bases. Trimming removed 5 bases from V and 2 bases from J; junction bases left unmatched: 9. The CDR3 sequence is 15 residues long. CDR1 is LNHDA and CDR2 is SQIVND in the germline V gene (reference sequence). This CDR3 reads CASSWKGAGPYEQYF. In nucleotides, the CDR3 is TGTGCCAGTAGTTGGAAGGGGGCAGGCCCCTACGAGCAGTACTTC.

The chain carries TRBV6-2 or TRBV6-3 and TRBJ2-7; D unresolved. CDR3 size: 14 residues. CDR1 is MNHEY and CDR2 is SVGEGT in the germline V gene. V was pared by 5 bases and J by 8 bases, with 19 bases between. CDR3 protein: CASSPPPVVRQQYF. The CDR3 nucleotides are TGTGCCAGCAGTCCACCCCCGGTCGTGAGACAGCAGTACTTC.

This clonotype was recorded a few times. The CDR3 sequence: CASSESGYQPQHF. The CDR3 DNA reads as TGTGCCAGCAGTGAGTCGGGGTATCAGCCCCAGCATTTT. V and J are TRBV2 and TRBJ1-5, with D uncertain. Deletions cut 3 bases from V and 5 bases from J, with 8 bases between. The germline V gene has CDR1 SNHLY and CDR2 FYNNEI. The CDR3 is 13 amino acids.

This clonotype was counted ten times or more. The J gene is TRBJ1-5, the V gene TRBV7-9; D remains ambiguous. CDR1 is SEHNR, CDR2 FQNEAQ, per germline (reference sequence). The V end was cut by 4 bases, the J end by 1 base, with 8 bases between. The CDR3 runs to 14 residues. The CDR3, as DNA: TGTGCCAGCAGCTCCCCTGGGAGCAATCAGCCCCAGCATTTT. Protein: CASSSPGSNQPQHF.

This clonotype has only a few counts. The chain has TRBV6-5 and TRBJ2-6; the D gene could be TRBD1 or TRBD2 (6 bases each). The germline V gene encodes CDR1 MNHEY and CDR2 SVGAGI. V lost 8 bases, J lost 0 bases, and 23 bases lay in between. This CDR3 is 19 amino acids long. CDR3 bases: TGTGCCAGCGCGAACGAGGGGGGTTCGGGCGGCTCTGGGGCCAACGTCCTGACTTTC. This encodes CASANEGGSGGSGANVLTF.

The rearrangement uses TRBV15 and TRBJ2-5; TRBD1 matches 9 bases. CDR1 and CDR2 (germline): LNHNV, YYDKDF (reference sequence). The CDR3 length is 16 residues. Trimming at V came to 0 bases and at J to 6 bases, leaving 8 bases not matched to a gene. CDR3 residues: CATSRDALGTGKTQYF. The CDR3 DNA reads TGTGCCACCAGCAGAGACGCCTTAGGGACAGGGAAGACCCAGTACTTC.

A few counts support this clonotype. The V and J genes are TRBV7-9 and TRBJ2-1, with D perhaps TRBD2 (6 bases). The V and J ends lost 1 base and 1 base respectively, with 11 bases between them. There are 16 residues in the CDR3. CDR1 is SEHNR and CDR2 is FQNEAQ in the germline V gene (reference sequence). DNA of the CDR3: TGTGCCAGCAGCTTAGATAGGAGGGGATCCTACAATGAGCAGTTCTTC. This encodes CASSLDRRGSYNEQFF.

A few counts support this clonotype. The chain recombines TRBV2 with TRBJ2-1; 16 bases are shared with TRBD2. The CDR3 loop spans 19 amino acids. Germline CDR1 is SNHLY and CDR2 is FYNNEI. V was pared by 6 bases and J by 2 bases, with 10 bases of the junction left unmatched. As DNA, the CDR3 is TGTGCCAGCAGAACTGCACCCGGGACTAGCGGGAGGGCCTACAATGAGCAGTTCTTC. It is translated as CASRTAPGTSGRAYNEQFF.

This chain links TRBV7-3 with TRBJ2-2; perhaps D is TRBD1 or TRBD2 (5 bases each). The CDR3 spans 17 residues. With 5 bases removed from V and 0 bases from J, the gap between germline ends came to 16 bases. Germline CDR1 reads SGHTA; CDR2 reads FQGTGA. CDR3 residues: CASSPRDGPTNTGELFF. In DNA, the CDR3 is TGTGCCAGCAGCCCCAGGGACGGCCCTACGAACACCGGGGAGCTGTTTTTT.

This clonotype was observed at least ten times. The chain carries TRBV15 and TRBJ2-3, with 7 bases that match TRBD1. The trim removed 3 bases at V and 2 bases at J, leaving 11 bases unmatched. Germline lookup yields CDR1 LNHNV and CDR2 YYDKDF (reference sequence). The CDR3 has 17 residues. The CDR3 DNA reads TGTGCCACCAGCAGCCCCGAAGGGGGCCCTGACACAGATACGCAGTATTTT. It translates to CATSSPEGGPDTDTQYF.

This clonotype showed up just a few times. V is TRBV5-1 and J is TRBJ1-6; weak D call: TRBD1 (6 bases). Germline-derived CDR1 and CDR2 are SGHRS and YFSETQ. The CDR3 runs 15 residues. Trimming removed 4 bases from V and 3 bases from J, with 11 bases in between. The chain's CDR3 is CASSPGDLYNSPLHF. The CDR3 DNA sequence: TGCGCCAGCAGCCCAGGGGACCTCTATAATTCACCCCTCCACTTT.

There are many counts of this clonotype. The chain joins TRBV4-3 to TRBJ1-1; 9 nucleotides align to TRBD1. The germline CDR1 and CDR2 sequences are LGHNA and YSLEER. Trimming took 4 bases from V and 10 from J; bases not matched to a gene: 7. The CDR3 totals 13 residues. The CDR3 DNA reads as TGCGCCAGCAGCCCGAGTCCGGGACAGGGAGCTTTCTTT. It codes for CASSPSPGQGAFF.

This clonotype occurred a few times. V gene TRBV14 combines with J gene TRBJ2-1; D gene uncertain. Germline V gene sequence: CDR1 SGHDN, CDR2 FVKESK. The V gene lost 0 bases and the J gene lost 0 bases, with 9 bases spanning the gap. This CDR3 comprises 16 residues. The CDR3 loop is CASSQDGISSYNEQFF. The CDR3 DNA is TGTGCCAGCAGCCAAGATGGAATAAGCTCCTACAATGAGCAGTTCTTC. Variable domain in full (rest from reference TRBV14 and TRBJ2-1): EAGVTQFPSHSVIEKGQTVTLRCDPISGHDNLYWYRRVMGKEIKFLLHFVKESKQDESGMPNNRFLAERTGGTYSTLKVQPAELEDSGVYFCASSQDGISSYNEQFFGPGTRLTVL.

The rearrangement uses TRBV12-3 or TRBV12-4 and TRBJ2-7; D is perhaps TRBD2 (5 bases). The V end lost 3 bases, the J end lost 8 bases, and 11 bases lay between the germline ends. The CDR3 totals 12 residues. This CDR3 reads CASSFLPGKQYF. As DNA, the CDR3 is TGTGCCAGCAGTTTCCTACCCGGGAAGCAGTACTTC.

The rearrangement links TRBV7-2 to TRBJ2-7; the D gene is possibly TRBD2 (6 bases). The CDR3 consists of 14 residues. V lost 3 bases and J 3 bases, leaving 12 bases between the germline ends. Germline V gene sequence: CDR1 SGHTA, CDR2 FQGNSA. CDR3 DNA: TGTGCCAGCAGCTTTCCTTGGGAGGTCTACGAGCAGTACTTC. Amino acids: CASSFPWEVYEQYF.